Shown below are 5 T cell receptor beta chains from a single sample sequenced in a study of T cells in Graves' hyperthyroidism and ophthalmopathy. The CDR3 regions of TCR beta were amplified from RNA transcripts. The HTBI primer set served for first-round RT-PCR of the TCR CDR3. TCRdb redid the calling of the multiplex PCR reads with MiXCR, one entry per CDR3 protein. The sample lists a few hundred thousand distinct CDR3 sequences; 15% were seen once. Material for sequencing was blood. All receptors derive from a woman in her thirties with Graves' hyperthyroidism.

This clonotype was counted between two and nine times. Since a much larger clone is just one base distant, this may be a read error. The chain joins TRBV7-2 to TRBJ2-5; the D gene is possibly TRBD2 (5 bases). The germline CDR1 and CDR2 sequences are SGHTA and FQGNSA. The CDR3 totals 13 residues. The ends were cut back, 4 bases at V and 5 bases at J, with 11 bases in the middle. The CDR3 loop reads CTSSSSRGETQYF. CDR3 coding DNA: TGTACCAGCAGCTCATCTAGAGGGGAGACCCAGTACTTC.

This clonotype was counted a few times. The V call is TRBV9, the J call TRBJ1-2, with TRBD1 matching 8 bases. Germline trimming cut 0 bases from V and 8 bases from J; bases unmatched to any gene: 15. The CDR3 has 17 amino acids. Germline V CDR1 and CDR2: SGDLS, YYNGEE. CDR3 sequence reads: CASSVAWGVQGAEGYTF. For the CDR3, the DNA is TGTGCCAGCAGCGTAGCTTGGGGTGTTCAGGGGGCAGAGGGCTACACCTTC.

V is TRBV5-1 and J is TRBJ2-5, with a weak D call TRBD1 (5 bases). Germline V CDR1 and CDR2: SGHRS, YFSETQ. V was cut by 3 bases and J by 4 bases, with 13 bases left in between. This CDR3 region has 14 residues. The CDR3 reads CASSSGAPRETQYF. The DNA for the CDR3 is TGCGCCAGCAGCTCTGGGGCTCCGAGAGAGACCCAGTACTTC.

This clonotype was counted only a few times. The rearrangement uses TRBV28 and TRBJ2-1; no clear D gene. The V gene lost 7 bases and the J gene lost 4 bases, with 8 bases spanning the gap. Germline CDR1 is MDHEN and CDR2 is SYDVKM. This CDR3 contains 12 residues. CDR3 sequence (DNA): TGTGCCAGCACGGAGACTTACAATGAGCAGTTCTTC. It codes for CASTETYNEQFF.

This clonotype was seen a few times. The chain employs TRBV5-6 and TRBJ2-1; D not certain. Trimming left V 4 bases short and J 9 bases short, with 14 bases between. There are 13 residues in the CDR3. Germline V gene lookup returns CDR1 SGHDT and CDR2 YYEEEE. This chain's CDR3 is CASSGFKVLEQFF. Here the CDR3 DNA reads TGTGCCAGCAGCGGGTTCAAGGTTCTTGAGCAGTTCTTC.